This record looks at one T cell receptor beta chain sequence and its context. The data belong to a study of B cell selection in AIRE deficiency. The method was immunoSEQ multiplex PCR; TCRdb's version includes in-frame clones alone and lacks a portion of them. The sample lists about 21,000 clones; about 95% were seen once. The V end lost 5 bases, the J end lost 2 bases, and 4 bases lay between the germline ends. Germline loops: CDR1 MDHEN, CDR2 SYDVKM. The CDR3 consists of 11 residues. Sorted regulatory T cells were CD4-positive, CD25-high and CD127-low or negative. The sequencing input was Tregs sorted from PBMCs. The chain links TRBV28 to TRBJ2-7; D is ambiguous. The sequence was collected from a human donor with AIRE deficiency. CDR3 sequence: CASSDTYEQYF. The DNA for the CDR3 is TGTGCCAGCAGTGATACCTACGAGCAGTACTTC.